Below, 15 T cell receptor beta chains from the same sample are listed, as sequenced in a study of Graves' ophthalmopathy and Graves' hyperthyroidism (dated by TCRdb to the late 2010s). The reads were generated on an Illumina HiSeq 2000. For repertoire sequencing, the TCR beta CDR3 regions were amplified from RNA transcripts. The first round of RT-PCR was done with HTBI primers and the Qiagen OneStep RT-PCR kit, and was followed by a second round of multiplex PCR, then size selection and purification. TCRdb redid the processing of the public reads, applying fastp at Q25 and MiXCR, and retained in-frame beta chains. Under each unique CDR3 protein, matching rows form one entry showing the most common genes and DNA. For this sample the table gives around 1,200,000 distinct CDR3 sequences, of which about two fifths were detected only once. The top ten clonotypes cover 11% of the sample. Sequencing was carried out using peripheral blood or thyroid tissue (not recorded which). The receptors stem from an adult man with Graves' hyperthyroidism.

This clonotype came up a few times. CDR3 protein: CASSVTGQGLSGELFF. The DNA for the CDR3 is TGTGCCAGCAGCGTAACAGGACAGGGTTTGTCCGGGGAGCTGTTTTTT. V gene TRBV9 combines with J gene TRBJ2-2, with 8 nucleotides matching TRBD1. This CDR3 has 16 residues. The V gene end was trimmed by 1 base and the J gene end by 6 bases; junction bases not matched to a gene: 8. Germline CDR1 and CDR2: SGDLS and YYNGEE.

For this clonotype: A much larger clone sits a single nucleotide away, making a read error possible. The chain uses TRBV10-3 and TRBJ2-7, with TRBD1 as a possible D gene (6 bases). The CDR3 totals 14 residues. Germline lookup yields CDR1 ENHRY and CDR2 SYGVKD. The V gene lost 5 bases and the J gene lost 2 bases, with 13 bases spanning the gap. CDR3 sequence reads: CAISLEQGTYEQYF. DNA of the CDR3: TGTGCCATCAGTCTGGAACAGGGCACCTACGAGCAGTACTTC.

V is TRBV25-1 and J is TRBJ1-6; D remains unclear. CDR3 length equals 14 residues. V gave up 11 bases and J gave up 5 bases, with 16 bases separating them. The V gene's germline CDR1 is MGHDK and CDR2 SYGVNS. CDR3 sequence (DNA): TGTGCCGGCACCAAAACCGGGGATAATTCACCCCTCCACTTT. Translating gives CAGTKTGDNSPLHF.

The V call is TRBV15, the J call TRBJ2-7; 9 positions agree with TRBD1. The V and J ends lost 3 bases and 2 bases, in that order; junction bases with no gene match: 2. Germline V gives CDR1 LNHNV, CDR2 YYDKDF (reference sequence). The CDR3 has 14 residues. CDR3 bases: TGTGCCACCAGCAGGGGGACAGGGACCTACGAGCAGTACTTC. Its protein product is CATSRGTGTYEQYF.

A word on this clonotype: This may stem from a read error, because a much larger clone lies one nucleotide away. The rearrangement uses TRBV12-3 or TRBV12-4 and TRBJ1-2, with TRBD1 matching 7 bases. Germline trimming cut 6 bases from V and 3 bases from J; bases unmatched to any gene: 7. This CDR3 has 14 residues. CDR3: CASSCTTGDYGYTF. The DNA of the CDR3 is TGTGCCAGCAGCTGTACTACAGGGGACTATGGCTACACCTTC.

The chain carries TRBV7-3 and TRBJ1-4; D is perhaps TRBD1 (5 bases). V was cut by 2 bases and J by 0 bases, with 10 bases left in between. Germline CDR1 is SGHTA and CDR2 is FQGTGA. CDR3 size: 16 residues. DNA of the CDR3: TGTGCCAGCAGCTTAGGGGCGGGATCAACTAATGAAAAACTGTTTTTT. Translated, it gives CASSLGAGSTNEKLFF.

This sequence joins TRBV7-9 and TRBJ1-4; TRBD1 matches at 7 bases. This CDR3 spans 15 amino acids. Germline values: CDR1 SEHNR, CDR2 FQNEAQ (reference sequence). V lost 4 bases, J lost 6 bases, and 8 bases stayed unmatched. CDR3 DNA: TGTGCCAGCAGCTCGACGCGACAGGGAGATGAAAAACTGTTTTTT. Its translation: CASSSTRQGDEKLFF. The complete variable domain, with remaining parts taken from reference TRBV7-9 and TRBJ1-4, reads DTGVSQNPRHKITKRGQNVTFRCDPISEHNRLYWYRQTLGQGPEFLTYFQNEAQLEKSRLLSDRFSAERPKGSFSTLEIQRTEQGDSAMYLCASSSTRQGDEKLFFGSGTQLSVL.

This clonotype has a count of ten or more. This chain links TRBV19 with TRBJ1-5; TRBD1 matches 8 bases. The CDR3 has 18 residues. V was clipped by 7 bases and J by 0 bases; unmatched bases: 14. CDR1 and CDR2 (germline): LNHDA, SQIVND (reference sequence). CDR3 sequence: CASTTTRTGIYSNQPQHF. Here the CDR3 DNA reads TGTGCCAGTACTACGACGCGGACAGGGATCTATAGCAATCAGCCCCAGCATTTT.

The J gene is TRBJ1-2, the V gene TRBV7-9, with unresolved D. The germline V gene has CDR1 SEHNR and CDR2 FQNEAQ (reference sequence). The CDR3 has 13 residues. Trimming cost V 4 bases and J 6 bases, with 12 bases left between them. CDR3 protein: CASSYGKDHGYTF. The CDR3, as DNA: TGTGCCAGCAGCTACGGCAAGGACCATGGCTACACCTTC. The whole variable domain, remainder taken from reference TRBV7-9 and TRBJ1-2, is DTGVSQNPRHKITKRGQNVTFRCDPISEHNRLYWYRQTLGQGPEFLTYFQNEAQLEKSRLLSDRFSAERPKGSFSTLEIQRTEQGDSAMYLCASSYGKDHGYTFGSGTRLTVV.

In this sample, this clonotype turned up once. This sequence joins TRBV11-2 and TRBJ1-2; D possibly corresponds to TRBD1 (6 bases). Germline loops: CDR1 SGHAT, CDR2 FQNNGV. V dropped 6 bases and J dropped 7 bases, with 12 bases sitting between them. The CDR3 sequence is 12 residues long. The CDR3 loop reads CASSLPTGGYTF. In DNA form, the CDR3 reads TGTGCCAGCAGTTTGCCGACAGGTGGCTACACCTTC.

V gene TRBV20-1 combines with J gene TRBJ2-7; 8 nucleotides match TRBD2. The ends lost 2 bases at V and 5 bases at J; junction bases unmatched: 8. The CDR3 is made up of 14 amino acids. Germline assignment: CDR1 DFQATT and CDR2 SNEGSKA (reference sequence). Here the CDR3 reads CSARLAGSLDEQYF. CDR3 coding DNA: TGCAGTGCTAGACTAGCGGGTTCCTTGGACGAGCAGTACTTC.

The rearrangement joins TRBV5-1 to TRBJ2-7; 7 bases align to TRBD2. In germline, CDR1 is SGHRS, CDR2 YFSETQ. The CDR3 loop spans 16 amino acids. With 2 bases clipped from V and 2 bases from J, the junction kept 10 bases outside the gene matches. The CDR3 DNA reads TGCGCCAGCAGCTTAGGTCGGGGCGGGGGACCCTACGAGCAGTACTTC. The encoded protein is CASSLGRGGGPYEQYF.

The chain links TRBV20-1 to TRBJ1-5; perhaps TRBD1 as D (6 bases). Looked up from germline, CDR1 is DFQATT and CDR2 is SNEGSKA (reference sequence). This CDR3 spans 17 amino acids. The germline V and J ends were trimmed by 6 bases and 4 bases, with 25 bases remaining between them. The CDR3 DNA is TGCAGTGCCCTCCTTATCGGACAGACGATAAGTAATCAGCCCCAGCATTTT. Protein sequence: CSALLIGQTISNQPQHF.

The CDR3 sequence: CAISGAGEHQPQHF. DNA for the CDR3: TGTGCCATCAGTGGGGCAGGGGAACATCAGCCCCAGCATTTT. The rearrangement joins TRBV10-3 to TRBJ1-5; tentative D call: TRBD1 (6 bases). The V gene lost 4 bases and the J gene lost 5 bases, with 12 bases spanning the gap. The CDR3 runs 14 residues. From germline, CDR1 is ENHRY and CDR2 SYGVKD.

The table lists this clonotype with many counts. The rearrangement uses TRBV7-2 and TRBJ2-7; possibly TRBD1 for D (6 bases). The V gene's germline CDR1 is SGHTA and CDR2 FQGNSA. This CDR3 region has 15 residues. The V and J ends lost 5 bases and 1 base respectively, with 15 bases between them. CDR3 amino acids: CASSVDRRLSYEQYF. The CDR3 DNA reads TGTGCCAGCAGCGTGGACAGACGATTATCCTACGAGCAGTACTTC.